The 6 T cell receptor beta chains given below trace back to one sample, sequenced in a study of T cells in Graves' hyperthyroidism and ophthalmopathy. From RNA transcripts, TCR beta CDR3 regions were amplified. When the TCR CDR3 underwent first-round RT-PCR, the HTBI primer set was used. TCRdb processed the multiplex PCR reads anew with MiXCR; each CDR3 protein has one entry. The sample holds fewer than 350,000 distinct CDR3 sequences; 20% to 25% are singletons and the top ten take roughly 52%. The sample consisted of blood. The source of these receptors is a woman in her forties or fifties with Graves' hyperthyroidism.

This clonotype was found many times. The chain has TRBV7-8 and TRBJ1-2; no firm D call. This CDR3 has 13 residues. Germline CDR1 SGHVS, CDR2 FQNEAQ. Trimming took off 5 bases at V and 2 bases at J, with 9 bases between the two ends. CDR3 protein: CASSPSGNYGYTF. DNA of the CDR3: TGTGCCAGCAGCCCCAGCGGGAACTATGGCTACACCTTC.

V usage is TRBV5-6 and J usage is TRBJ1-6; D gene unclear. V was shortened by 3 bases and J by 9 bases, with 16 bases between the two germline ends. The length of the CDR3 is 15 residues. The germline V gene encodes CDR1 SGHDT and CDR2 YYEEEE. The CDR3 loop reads CASSSGPIPLSPLHF. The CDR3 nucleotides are TGTGCCAGCAGCTCCGGACCGATTCCACTTTCACCCCTCCACTTT.

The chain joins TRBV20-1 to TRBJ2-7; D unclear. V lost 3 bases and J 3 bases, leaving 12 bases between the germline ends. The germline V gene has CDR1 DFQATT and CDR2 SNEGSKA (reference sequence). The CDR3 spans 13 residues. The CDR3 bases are TGCAGTGCTAGTGGGCTACTCTACTACGAGCAGTACTTC. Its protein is CSASGLLYYEQYF.

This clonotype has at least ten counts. The CDR3 DNA follows: TGTGCCAGCAGTCTCACCGGGACAGGGGTCGAAAAACTGTTTTTT. This encodes CASSLTGTGVEKLFF. This rearrangement joins TRBV28 to TRBJ1-4, with 10 bases lining up with TRBD1. J gave up 8 bases and V 5 bases, and 8 bases lay outside the gene matches. Germline V CDR1 and CDR2: MDHEN, SYDVKM. This CDR3 contains 15 residues. Full variable domain (missing parts from reference TRBV28 and TRBJ1-4): DVKVTQSSRYLVKRTGEKVFLECVQDMDHENMFWYRQDPGLGLRLIYFSYDVKMKEKGDIPEGYSVSREKKERFSLILESASTNQTSMYLCASSLTGTGVEKLFFGSGTQLSVL.

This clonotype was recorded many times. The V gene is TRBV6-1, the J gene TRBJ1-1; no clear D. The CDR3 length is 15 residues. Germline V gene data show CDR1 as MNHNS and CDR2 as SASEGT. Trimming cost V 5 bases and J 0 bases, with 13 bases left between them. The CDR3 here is CASSYSNRLNTEAFF. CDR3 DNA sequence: TGTGCCAGCAGTTATTCTAACAGACTGAACACTGAAGCTTTCTTT.

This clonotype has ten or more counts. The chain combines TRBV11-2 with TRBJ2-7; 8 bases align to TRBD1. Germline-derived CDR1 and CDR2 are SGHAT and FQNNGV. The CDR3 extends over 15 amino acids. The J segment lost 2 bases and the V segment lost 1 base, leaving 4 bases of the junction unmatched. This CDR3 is CASSLVGQVTYEQYF. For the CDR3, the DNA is TGTGCCAGCAGCTTAGTGGGACAGGTCACCTACGAGCAGTACTTC.